What follows are 28 T cell receptor beta chains derived from one specimen sequenced in a study of early stage breast cancer tumors. The data were produced by immunoSEQ multiplex PCR, yet TCRdb's version contains in-frame clones alone and is incomplete. The table lists around 78,000 clones, around 85% of them singletons. The sequenced sample consisted of blood. These receptors came from a person aged 55 to 70 with breast cancer.

The genes are TRBV6-4 and TRBJ2-2; no definite D call. CDR3 length equals 11 residues. The germline V gene has CDR1 MRHNA and CDR2 SNTAGT. The ends were cut back, 3 bases at V and 8 bases at J, with 4 bases in the middle. The CDR3 region has the DNA TGTGCCAGCAGTGAAGTAGGGGAGCTGTTTTTT. Translating gives CASSEVGELFF.

The chain combines TRBV28 with TRBJ1-1; D uncertain. The V gene lost 6 bases and the J gene lost 4 bases, with 18 bases spanning the gap. The CDR3 contains 15 residues. CDR1 and CDR2 from the germline V gene are MDHEN and SYDVKM. DNA of the CDR3: TGTGCCAGCAGCCCCCTCGGAGGCACCTCCACTGAAGCTTTCTTT. Protein: CASSPLGGTSTEAFF.

This clone has a single count. V is TRBV9 and J is TRBJ2-2, with unresolved D. Germline V gene data show CDR1 as SGDLS and CDR2 as YYNGEE. The ends were cut back, 0 bases at V and 1 base at J, with 10 bases in the middle. This CDR3 spans 16 amino acids. Written as DNA, the CDR3 is TGTGCCAGCAGCGTAGGGGCAATTAGGAACACCGGGGAGCTGTTTTTT. Protein product: CASSVGAIRNTGELFF.

This chain links TRBV5-1 with TRBJ1-4; TRBD1 agrees at 7 bases. CDR1 is SGHRS, CDR2 YFSETQ, per germline. V lost 9 bases, J lost 1 base, and 3 bases stayed unmatched. The CDR3 covers 13 residues. The CDR3 DNA is TGCGCCACATCAGGGGGAACTAATGAAAAACTGTTTTTT. Translation: CATSGGTNEKLFF.

The genes are TRBV7-3 and TRBJ1-1; D gene ambiguous. Trimming stripped 4 bases from V and 1 base from J, with 10 bases between. Germline V gene lookup returns CDR1 SGHTA and CDR2 FQGTGA. This CDR3 is built from 14 residues. The CDR3 spells CASSSGPTNTEAFF. CDR3 nucleotides: TGTGCCAGCAGCTCAGGACCGACGAACACTGAAGCTTTCTTT. Full variable domain (rest looked up from reference TRBV7-3 and TRBJ1-1): GAGVSQTPSNKVTEKGKYVELRCDPISGHTALYWYRQSLGQGPEFLIYFQGTGAADDSGLPNDRFFAVRPEGSVSTLKIQRTERGDSAVYLCASSSGPTNTEAFFGQGTRLTVV.

This chain uses TRBV29-1 with TRBJ2-2; D ambiguous. Trimming stripped 5 bases from V and 8 bases from J, with 3 bases between. The CDR3 has 9 amino acids. Germline V CDR1 and CDR2: SQVTM, ANQGSEA. The DNA of the CDR3 is TGCAGCGTTCGAGGGGAGCTGTTTTTT. It translates to CSVRGELFF.

This clone is judged medium-sized. This chain connects TRBV4-3 to TRBJ1-2, with D tentatively TRBD1 (5 bases). The CDR3 spans 15 residues. Germline V lookup: CDR1 LGHNA, CDR2 YSLEER. The V end lost 0 bases, the J end lost 2 bases, and 10 bases lay between the germline ends. CDR3 protein: CASSQDRGSNYGYTF. CDR3 in DNA: TGCGCCAGCAGCCAAGATAGGGGATCCAACTATGGCTACACCTTC.

To note about this clone: The sample has other DNA sequences that encode this CDR3 too. This chain connects TRBV18 to TRBJ2-5, with no clear D. This CDR3 spans 14 amino acids. The germline V and J ends were trimmed by 0 bases and 1 base, with 6 bases remaining between them. The V gene's germline CDR1 is KGHSH and CDR2 LQKENI. CDR3 bases: TGTGCCAGCTCACCACCGTCAGGCCAAGAGACCCAGTACTTC. It codes for CASSPPSGQETQYF.

The CDR3 bases are TGCGCCAGCAGCCAAGATTTTCGGGATAACTATGGCTACACCTTC. This gives the protein CASSQDFRDNYGYTF. The rearrangement uses TRBV4-3 and TRBJ1-2; D gene ambiguous. The germline V gene encodes CDR1 LGHNA and CDR2 YSLEER. CDR3 length: 15 amino acids. V lost 0 bases and J 1 base, leaving 9 bases between the germline ends.

The rearrangement uses TRBV11-3 and TRBJ2-7; unclear D gene. Trimming shortened V by 2 bases and J by 6 bases, and 11 bases separated the two germline ends. CDR1 and CDR2 (germline): SGHNT, YENEEA. The CDR3 length is 13 residues. The CDR3 region has the DNA TGTGCCAGCAGCTTAAACCCCTCCAGCGAGCAGTACTTC. Its protein is CASSLNPSSEQYF. Combining the CDR3 with reference TRBV11-3 and TRBJ2-7 gives the whole variable domain EAGVVQSPRYKIIEKKQPVAFWCNPISGHNTLYWYLQNLGQGPELLIRYENEEAVDDSQLPKDRFSAERLKGVDSTLKIQPAELGDSAVYLCASSLNPSSEQYFGPGTRLTVT.

This chain links TRBV28 with TRBJ2-1; D is perhaps TRBD1 (6 bases). Germline V gene sequence: CDR1 MDHEN, CDR2 SYDVKM. The ends were cut back, 0 bases at V and 0 bases at J, with 12 bases in the middle. The CDR3 spans 17 residues. CDR3 sequence: CASSLWTGQSSYNEQFF. DNA for the CDR3: TGTGCCAGCAGTTTATGGACGGGACAAAGCTCCTACAATGAGCAGTTCTTC.

The CDR3 reads CASSLSGTSGLGELFF. The CDR3 DNA follows: TGCGCCAGCAGCTTGTCCGGGACTAGCGGCCTCGGGGAGCTGTTTTTT. The chain links TRBV5-1 to TRBJ2-2; 11 nucleotides line up with TRBD2. The trim removed 1 base at V and 7 bases at J, leaving 6 bases unmatched. There are 16 residues in the CDR3. Germline CDR1 SGHRS, CDR2 YFSETQ.

This rearrangement joins TRBV6-1 to TRBJ1-5; D is possibly TRBD1 (5 bases). CDR3 length: 12 amino acids. Germline CDR1 and CDR2: MNHNS and SASEGT. The germline V and J ends were trimmed by 8 bases and 5 bases, with 10 bases remaining between them. The CDR3 sequence is CASDIGDQPQHF. DNA for the CDR3: TGTGCCAGCGATATAGGGGATCAGCCCCAGCATTTT.

V usage is TRBV11-2 and J usage is TRBJ2-7; D possibly corresponds to TRBD2 (5 bases). With 1 base removed from V and 6 bases from J, the gap between germline ends came to 16 bases. The CDR3 consists of 15 residues. The germline V gene has CDR1 SGHAT and CDR2 FQNNGV. CDR3 loop: CASSLGAVLSGEQYF. DNA for the CDR3: TGTGCCAGCAGCTTAGGGGCGGTCTTAAGCGGCGAGCAGTACTTC.

The chain couples TRBV5-6 to TRBJ2-2; 11 bases agree with TRBD1. CDR1 and CDR2 (germline): SGHDT, YYEEEE. The length of the CDR3 is 16 residues. V lost 4 bases to trimming and J lost 4 bases; unmatched junction nucleotides: 6. Here the CDR3 DNA reads TGTGCCAGCAGCATACGGACAGGGGGCGGCACCGGGGAGCTGTTTTTT. Amino acids: CASSIRTGGGTGELFF.

This clone came up once. The chain combines TRBV5-6 with TRBJ2-7, with D unclear. CDR3 length: 13 residues. From germline, CDR1 is SGHDT and CDR2 YYEEEE. Trimming pared 0 bases from V and 4 bases from J, leaving 8 bases between. CDR3 sequence: CASSLDSRYEQYF. Here the CDR3 DNA reads TGTGCCAGCAGCTTGGATAGTAGGTACGAGCAGTACTTC. Using reference TRBV5-6 and TRBJ2-7 for the parts outside the CDR3, the full variable domain is DAGVTQSPTHLIKTRGQQVTLRCSPKSGHDTVSWYQQALGQGPQFIFQYYEEEERQRGNFPDRFSGHQFPNYSSELNVNALLLGDSALYLCASSLDSRYEQYFGPGTRLTVT.

V usage is TRBV10-3 and J usage is TRBJ2-1; D remains unclear. V lost 1 base and J 5 bases, leaving 9 bases between the germline ends. Germline V CDR1 and CDR2: ENHRY, SYGVKD. CDR3 length: 14 amino acids. The CDR3 DNA reads as TGTGCCATCAGTGAGTTCGGGCTACACAATGAGCAGTTCTTC. As protein: CAISEFGLHNEQFF.

The chain combines TRBV27 with TRBJ1-6, with D unclear. Germline V gene sequence: CDR1 MNHEY, CDR2 SMNVEV (reference sequence). This CDR3 comprises 13 residues. V was trimmed by 6 bases and J by 6 bases, leaving 9 bases between them. The CDR3 coding sequence is TGTGCCAGCAGGGAGAGTCGTAATTCACCCCTCCACTTT. Amino acid sequence: CASRESRNSPLHF.

This clone showed up just once. The gene calls are TRBV7-3 and TRBJ1-1; 7 bases map to TRBD1. V was pared by 8 bases and J by 8 bases, with 11 bases of the junction left unmatched. This CDR3 has 13 residues. Germline CDR1 reads SGHTA; CDR2 reads FQGTGA. The CDR3 reads CASAKGTDEEAFF. The CDR3 DNA reads TGTGCCAGCGCCAAAGGGACAGATGAGGAAGCTTTCTTT. The complete variable domain, with remaining parts taken from reference TRBV7-3 and TRBJ1-1, reads GAGVSQTPSNKVTEKGKYVELRCDPISGHTALYWYRQSLGQGPEFLIYFQGTGAADDSGLPNDRFFAVRPEGSVSTLKIQRTERGDSAVYLCASAKGTDEEAFFGQGTRLTVV.

The genes are TRBV11-3 and TRBJ2-2; D call uncertain. The CDR3 contains 14 residues. In germline, CDR1 is SGHNT, CDR2 YENEEA. The germline V and J ends were trimmed by 7 bases and 2 bases, with 11 bases remaining between them. CDR3 coding DNA: TGTGCCAGCACCACGGGCCCTAACACCGGGGAGCTGTTTTTT. It codes for CASTTGPNTGELFF.

The rearrangement links TRBV9 to TRBJ2-1, with D possibly matching TRBD2 (5 bases). CDR3 size: 14 residues. V lost 0 bases and J lost 12, with 16 bases in between. Germline V gene data show CDR1 as SGDLS and CDR2 as YYNGEE. CDR3 in DNA: TGTGCCAGCAGCGTAGATGAGAGGGTAGAATCGCAGTTCTTC. This translates into CASSVDERVESQFF.

The chain uses TRBV7-9 and TRBJ2-1, with D tentatively TRBD2 (6 bases). This CDR3 is built from 16 residues. V was clipped by 5 bases and J by 3 bases, with 17 bases between them. Per the germline V gene, CDR1 is SEHNR and CDR2 is FQNEAQ (reference sequence). CDR3 in amino acids: CASSLLAGKDYNEQFF. The CDR3 DNA follows: TGTGCCAGCAGCCTGTTGGCGGGGAAGGACTACAATGAGCAGTTCTTC.

The CDR3 spells CSVQSDHRPGQGAEKGTDTQYF. Here the CDR3 DNA reads TGCAGCGTTCAATCCGACCATCGACCGGGACAGGGGGCGGAGAAGGGCACAGATACGCAGTATTTT. The chain has TRBV29-1 and TRBJ2-3; 12 nucleotides match TRBD1. The CDR3 is 22 residues long. CDR1 SQVTM and CDR2 ANQGSEA come from the germline V gene. Trimming at V came to 5 bases and at J to 1 base, leaving 25 bases not matched to a gene.

J is TRBJ2-5 and V is TRBV5-1; D perhaps matches TRBD2 (6 bases). Germline assignment: CDR1 SGHRS and CDR2 YFSETQ. This CDR3 is built from 15 residues. The V end lost 5 bases, the J end lost 0 bases, and 14 bases lay between the germline ends. The CDR3 sequence: CASSILWGDQETQYF. The CDR3 DNA sequence: TGCGCCAGCAGTATCCTATGGGGGGACCAAGAGACCCAGTACTTC.

The chain joins TRBV28 to TRBJ2-3, with D possibly being TRBD2 (5 bases). Trimming stripped 5 bases from V and 2 bases from J, with 17 bases between. Germline assignment: CDR1 MDHEN and CDR2 SYDVKM. The CDR3 is made up of 16 amino acids. CDR3 amino acids: CASSPDRTSPTDTQYF. CDR3 in DNA: TGTGCCAGCAGTCCCGACCGGACTTCACCCACAGATACGCAGTATTTT. The full variable domain, completed using reference TRBV28 and TRBJ2-3, is DVKVTQSSRYLVKRTGEKVFLECVQDMDHENMFWYRQDPGLGLRLIYFSYDVKMKEKGDIPEGYSVSREKKERFSLILESASTNQTSMYLCASSPDRTSPTDTQYFGPGTRLTVL.

V and J are TRBV4-1 and TRBJ1-1; possible D gene TRBD1, 6 bases. This CDR3 is 15 amino acids long. V was shortened by 4 bases and J by 3 bases, with 15 bases between the two germline ends. Germline CDR1 and CDR2: MGHRA and YSYEKL. CDR3 DNA: TGCGCCAGCAGCCTCACAGGGTTTTTCGACACTGAAGCTTTCTTT. Its protein is CASSLTGFFDTEAFF.

This chain joins TRBV7-9 and TRBJ2-1; weak D call: TRBD1 (6 bases). V dropped 3 bases and J dropped 7 bases, with 13 bases sitting between them. CDR1 and CDR2 (germline): SEHNR, FQNEAQ (reference sequence). This CDR3 spans 14 amino acids. Written as DNA, the CDR3 is TGTGCCAGCAGCTTGGGGGCCCTAGAGAATGAGCAGTTCTTC. It encodes CASSLGALENEQFF.

This rearrangement joins TRBV19 to TRBJ2-1; TRBD2 matches 8 bases. The J segment lost 3 bases and the V segment lost 3 bases, leaving 4 bases of the junction unmatched. The germline V gene encodes CDR1 LNHDA and CDR2 SQIVND (reference sequence). The CDR3 spans 15 residues. This CDR3 reads CASSIGREGYNEQFF. Here the CDR3 DNA reads TGTGCCAGTAGTATTGGACGGGAGGGCTACAATGAGCAGTTCTTC.